This paragraph covers one TCR beta chain sequence. Its target is unknown. RNA transcripts were the template for amplifying TCR beta CDR3 regions. The primer set for the first-round RT-PCR of the TCR CDR3 was HTBI. TCRdb fed the multiplex PCR reads into MiXCR, producing one record per CDR3 protein. This table holds a few hundred thousand distinct CDR3 sequences, roughly 14% found once. The CDR3 has 16 residues. The V gene's germline CDR1 is MNHEY and CDR2 SVGEGT. V lost 2 bases, J lost 7 bases, and 5 bases stayed unmatched. An absence of ophthalmopathy progression within 18 months meant stable Graves' hyperthyroidism. This sample stems from a study of T cells in Graves' hyperthyroidism and ophthalmopathy. The study, taken as a whole, reports: Ophthalmopathy was model-predicted a median about 7.1 months pre-onset.

This clonotype was sampled from a woman in her thirties with Graves' hyperthyroidism. V and J are TRBV6-2 or TRBV6-3 and TRBJ2-4, with 13 bases fitting TRBD2. The sample was blood. The CDR3 sequence is CASSYRTSGRLNIQYF. The DNA of the CDR3 is TGTGCCAGCAGTTACCGGACTAGCGGGAGATTGAACATTCAGTACTTC.